This TCR beta chain is drawn from a study of control samples from healthy donors and cancer patients. Germline-derived CDR1 and CDR2 are MNHNS and SASEGT. J was trimmed by 6 bases and V by 4 bases; bases with no gene match: 7. The CDR3 length is 15 residues. The table came from immunoSEQ multiplex PCR; TCRdb's copy has only in-frame clones and leaves some out. The sample has around 58,000 clones, 88% seen once. Sequencing used blood. The receptor comes from a middle-aged man in good health. The chain recombines TRBV6-1 with TRBJ2-3, with TRBD2 identical over 10 bases. CDR3 nucleotide sequence: TGTGCCAGCAGTGGAGCGGGAGGGTCTCGGGATACGCAGTATTTT. The encoded protein is CASSGAGGSRDTQYF.